Listed here is a single T cell receptor beta chain. Its antigen remains unidentified. TCRdb used MiXCR to reprocess the multiplex PCR reads, holding one entry per CDR3 protein. The data contain about 180,000 distinct CDR3 sequences, 25% to 40% of them singletons. This sample stems from a study of breast tumors, draining lymph nodes, adjacent tissues. General observations from the study: Tumor and nontumor repertoires were significantly more similar in luminal-like than in basal-like breast cancer. Findings are consistent with lymph node origin and intratumoral expansion of most tumor T cells. That most tumor T cells come from lymph nodes remained unproven. Tumors had less TCR diversity than lymph nodes, more than nontumor tissue.

Germline loops: CDR1 DFQATT, CDR2 SNEGSKA (reference sequence). V lost 3 bases and J lost 11, with 25 bases in between. The CDR3 is 16 amino acids. Breast cancer patients provided tissue from their axillary draining lymph nodes. Sequenced: axillary lymph node tissue. This clonotype originated in a female donor with breast cancer. Some clones in this sample may be carry-over from other donors' samples. V gene TRBV20-1 combines with J gene TRBJ2-2; no clear D. The CDR3 is CSASWSGLERVYELFF. The CDR3 DNA is TGCAGTGCTAGTTGGTCTGGGCTCGAACGAGTCTACGAGCTGTTTTTT.